The text below deals with one T cell receptor beta chain. Repertoires were generated with immunoSEQ multiplex PCR, while TCRdb's copy carries only in-frame clones and drops some. Of 700,000 to 950,000 clones listed, roughly 96% are singletons. Naive CD8 cells comprised CD45RO-negative, CCR7-positively selected cells, excluding terminally differentiated effector memory CD45RA+ cells. Adult donors, all healthy and HIV-negative, had no recent acute infections or vaccinations. This sample was included in a study of shared clonotypes between healthy human individuals. The CDR3 extends over 15 amino acids. The V end was cut by 0 bases, the J end by 8 bases, with 14 bases between. CDR1 is SGHVS and CDR2 is FNYEAQ in the germline V gene.

Sequencing was done on a sample of naive CD8+ T cells sorted from blood. The chain has TRBV7-6 and TRBJ2-1; D might be TRBD2 (6 bases). The TCR sequence derives from a man under 40 in good health. The CDR3 DNA is TGTGCCAGCAGCTTAGCGCGCGGGGTCTGGGATGAGCAGTTCTTC. It is translated as CASSLARGVWDEQFF. Together with reference TRBV7-6 and TRBJ2-1, the CDR3 gives the full variable domain: GAGVSQSPRYKVTKRGQDVALRCDPISGHVSLYWYRQALGQGPEFLTYFNYEAQQDKSGLPNDRFSAERPEGSISTLTIQRTEQRDSAMYRCASSLARGVWDEQFFGPGTRLTVL.